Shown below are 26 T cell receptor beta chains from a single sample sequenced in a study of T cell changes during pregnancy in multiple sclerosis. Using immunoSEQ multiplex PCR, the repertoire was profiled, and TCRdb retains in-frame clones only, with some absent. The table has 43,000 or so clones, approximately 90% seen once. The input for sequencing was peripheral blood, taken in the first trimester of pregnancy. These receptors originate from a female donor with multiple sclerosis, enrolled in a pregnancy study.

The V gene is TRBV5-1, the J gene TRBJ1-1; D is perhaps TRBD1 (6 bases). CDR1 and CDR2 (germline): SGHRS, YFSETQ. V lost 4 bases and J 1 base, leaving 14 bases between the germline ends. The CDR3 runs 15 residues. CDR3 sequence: CASSQNLRGNTEAFF. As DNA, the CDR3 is TGCGCCAGCAGCCAGAACCTCAGGGGGAACACTGAAGCTTTCTTT.

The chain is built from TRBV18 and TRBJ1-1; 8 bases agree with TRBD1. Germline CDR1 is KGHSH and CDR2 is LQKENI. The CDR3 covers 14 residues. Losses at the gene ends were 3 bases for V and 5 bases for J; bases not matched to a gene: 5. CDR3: CASSPRTGRTEAFF. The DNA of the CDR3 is TGTGCCAGCTCACCGCGGACAGGGAGAACTGAAGCTTTCTTT.

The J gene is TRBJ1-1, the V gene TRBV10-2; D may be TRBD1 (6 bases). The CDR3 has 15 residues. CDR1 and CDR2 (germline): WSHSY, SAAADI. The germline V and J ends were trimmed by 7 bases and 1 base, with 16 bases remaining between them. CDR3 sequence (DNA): TGCGCCAGCACACTCGCGAGGGGGTGGAACACTGAAGCTTTCTTT. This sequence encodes CASTLARGWNTEAFF.

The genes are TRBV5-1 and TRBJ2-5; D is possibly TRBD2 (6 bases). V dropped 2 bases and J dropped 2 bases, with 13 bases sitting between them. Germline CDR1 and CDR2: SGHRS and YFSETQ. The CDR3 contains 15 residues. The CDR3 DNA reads TGCGCCAGCAGCTTCCGAGGGACTGGTCAAGAGACCCAGTACTTC. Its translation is CASSFRGTGQETQYF.

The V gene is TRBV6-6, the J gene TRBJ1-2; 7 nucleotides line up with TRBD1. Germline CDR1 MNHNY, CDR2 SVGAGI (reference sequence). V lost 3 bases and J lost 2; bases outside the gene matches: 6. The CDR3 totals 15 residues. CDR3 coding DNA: TGTGCCAGCAGTTATGGGACAGCAATCAACTATGGCTACACCTTC. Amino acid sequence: CASSYGTAINYGYTF.

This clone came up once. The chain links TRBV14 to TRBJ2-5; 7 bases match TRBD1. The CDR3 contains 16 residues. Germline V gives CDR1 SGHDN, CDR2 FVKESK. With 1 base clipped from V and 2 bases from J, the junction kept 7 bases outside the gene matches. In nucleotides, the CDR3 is TGTGCCAGCAGCCAAGGCGTTTCAGGGGGACAAGAGACCCAGTACTTC. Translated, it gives CASSQGVSGGQETQYF.

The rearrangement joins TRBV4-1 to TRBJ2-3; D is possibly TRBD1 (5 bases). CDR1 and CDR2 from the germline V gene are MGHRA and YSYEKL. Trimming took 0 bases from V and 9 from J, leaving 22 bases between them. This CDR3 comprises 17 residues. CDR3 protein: CASSQETPGGAQETQYF. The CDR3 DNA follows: TGCGCCAGCAGCCAAGAAACTCCTGGCGGAGCACAGGAGACGCAGTATTTT.

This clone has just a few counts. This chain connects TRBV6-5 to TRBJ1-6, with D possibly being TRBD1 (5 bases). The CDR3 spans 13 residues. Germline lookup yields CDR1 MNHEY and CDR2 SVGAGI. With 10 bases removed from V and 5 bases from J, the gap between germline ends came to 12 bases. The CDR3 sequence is CATRDRHNSPLHF. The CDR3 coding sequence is TGTGCCACGCGAGACAGACATAATTCACCCCTCCACTTT.

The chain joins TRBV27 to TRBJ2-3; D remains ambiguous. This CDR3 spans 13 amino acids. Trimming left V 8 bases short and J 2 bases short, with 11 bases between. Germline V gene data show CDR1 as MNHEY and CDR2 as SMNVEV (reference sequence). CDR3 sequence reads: CASRPQVTDTQYF. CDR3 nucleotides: TGTGCCAGCCGCCCCCAGGTCACAGATACGCAGTATTTT.

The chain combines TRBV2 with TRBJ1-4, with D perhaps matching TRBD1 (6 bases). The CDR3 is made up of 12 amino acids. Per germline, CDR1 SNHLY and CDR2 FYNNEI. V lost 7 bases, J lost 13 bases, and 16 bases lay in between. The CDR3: CASKGQFEGLFF. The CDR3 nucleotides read TGTGCCAGCAAAGGACAGTTTGAGGGACTGTTTTTT.

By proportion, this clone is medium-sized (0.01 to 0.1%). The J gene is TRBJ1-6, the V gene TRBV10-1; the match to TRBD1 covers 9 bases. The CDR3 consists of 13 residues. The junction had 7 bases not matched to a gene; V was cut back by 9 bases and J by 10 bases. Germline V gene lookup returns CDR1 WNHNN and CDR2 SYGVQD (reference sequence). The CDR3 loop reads CASSWDRESPLHF. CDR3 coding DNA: TGCGCCAGTAGTTGGGACAGGGAATCACCCCTCCACTTT.

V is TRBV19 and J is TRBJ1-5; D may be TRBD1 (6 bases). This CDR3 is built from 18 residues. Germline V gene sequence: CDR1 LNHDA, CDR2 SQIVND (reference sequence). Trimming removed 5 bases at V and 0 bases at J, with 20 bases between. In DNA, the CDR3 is TGTGCCAGTAGTTACCGGGACATACCTCGGGCTAGCAATCAGCCCCAGCATTTT. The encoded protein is CASSYRDIPRASNQPQHF.

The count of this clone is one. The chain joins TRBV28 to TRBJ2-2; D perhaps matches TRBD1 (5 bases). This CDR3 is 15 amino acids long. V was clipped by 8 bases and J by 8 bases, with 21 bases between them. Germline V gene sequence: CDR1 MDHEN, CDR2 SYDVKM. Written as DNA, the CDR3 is TGTGCCAGCGAGACTCATACAGGAATCGCTGGGGAGCTGTTTTTT. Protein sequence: CASETHTGIAGELFF.

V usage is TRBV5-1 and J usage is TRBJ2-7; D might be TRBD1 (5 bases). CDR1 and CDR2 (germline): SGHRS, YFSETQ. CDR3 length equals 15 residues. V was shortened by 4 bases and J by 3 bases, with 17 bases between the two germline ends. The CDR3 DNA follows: TGCGCCAGCAGCCAAGACAGTACCCTTAACTACGAGCAGTACTTC. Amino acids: CASSQDSTLNYEQYF.

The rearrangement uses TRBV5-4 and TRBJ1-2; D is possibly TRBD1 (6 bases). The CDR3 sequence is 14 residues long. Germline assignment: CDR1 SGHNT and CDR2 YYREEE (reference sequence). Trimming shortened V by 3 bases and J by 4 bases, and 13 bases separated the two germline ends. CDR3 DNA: TGTGCCAGCAGCTCCACAGGGTTAGGCTATGGCTACACCTTC. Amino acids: CASSSTGLGYGYTF.

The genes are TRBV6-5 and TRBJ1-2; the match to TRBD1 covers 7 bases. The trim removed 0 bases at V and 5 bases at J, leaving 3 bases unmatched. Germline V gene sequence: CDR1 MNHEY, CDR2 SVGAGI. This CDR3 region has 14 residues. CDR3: CASSYSTGEYGYTF. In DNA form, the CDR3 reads TGTGCCAGCAGTTACTCCACAGGGGAGTATGGCTACACCTTC.

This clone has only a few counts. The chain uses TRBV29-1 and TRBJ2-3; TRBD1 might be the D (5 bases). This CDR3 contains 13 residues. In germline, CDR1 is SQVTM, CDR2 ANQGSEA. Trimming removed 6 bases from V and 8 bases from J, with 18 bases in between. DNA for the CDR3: TGCAGCGTGGGGCCTCCCCCCGGCGGTACGCAGTATTTT. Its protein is CSVGPPPGGTQYF.

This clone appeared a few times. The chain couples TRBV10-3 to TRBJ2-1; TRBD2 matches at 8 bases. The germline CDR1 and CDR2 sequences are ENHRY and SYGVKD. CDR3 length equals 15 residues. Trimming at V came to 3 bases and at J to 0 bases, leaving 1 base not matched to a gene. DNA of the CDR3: TGTGCCATCAGTGAAAGCGGGGGCTCCTACAATGAGCAGTTCTTC. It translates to CAISESGGSYNEQFF.

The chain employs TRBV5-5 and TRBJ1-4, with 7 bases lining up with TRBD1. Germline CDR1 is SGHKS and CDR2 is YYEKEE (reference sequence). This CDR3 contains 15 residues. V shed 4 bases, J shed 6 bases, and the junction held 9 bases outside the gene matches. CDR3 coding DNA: TGTGCCAGCAGCCGGGCGGGGGGACAGTATGAAAAACTGTTTTTT. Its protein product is CASSRAGGQYEKLFF.

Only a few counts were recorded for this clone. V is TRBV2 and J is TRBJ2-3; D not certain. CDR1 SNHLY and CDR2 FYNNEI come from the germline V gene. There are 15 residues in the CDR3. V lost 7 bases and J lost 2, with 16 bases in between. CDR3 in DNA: TGTGCCAGCAACCTCCCCACAGTATACACAGATACGCAGTATTTT. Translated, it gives CASNLPTVYTDTQYF.

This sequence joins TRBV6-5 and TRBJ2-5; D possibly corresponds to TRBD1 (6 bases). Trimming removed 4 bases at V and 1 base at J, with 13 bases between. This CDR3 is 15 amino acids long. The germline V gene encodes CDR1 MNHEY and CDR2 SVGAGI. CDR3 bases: TGTGCCAGCAGTTCCATGACAGGCCGCCAAGAGACCCAGTACTTC. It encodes CASSSMTGRQETQYF.

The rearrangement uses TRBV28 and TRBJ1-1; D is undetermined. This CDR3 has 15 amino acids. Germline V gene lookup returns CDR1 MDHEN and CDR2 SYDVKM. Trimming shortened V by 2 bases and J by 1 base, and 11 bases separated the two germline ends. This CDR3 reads CASSLTRVGNTEAFF. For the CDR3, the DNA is TGTGCCAGCAGTTTAACCCGGGTAGGGAACACTGAAGCTTTCTTT.

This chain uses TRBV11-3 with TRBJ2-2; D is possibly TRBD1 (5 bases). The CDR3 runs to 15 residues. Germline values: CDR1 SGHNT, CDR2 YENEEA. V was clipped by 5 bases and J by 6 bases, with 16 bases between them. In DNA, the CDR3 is TGTGCCAGCAGCCCAGGGATCTCCCTTGCCGGGGAGCTGTTTTTT. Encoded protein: CASSPGISLAGELFF.

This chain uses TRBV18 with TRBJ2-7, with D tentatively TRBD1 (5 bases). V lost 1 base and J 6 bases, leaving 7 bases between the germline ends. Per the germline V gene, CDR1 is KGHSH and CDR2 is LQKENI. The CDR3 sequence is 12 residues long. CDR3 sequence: CASSPQGSEQYF. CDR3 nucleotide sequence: TGTGCCAGCTCACCACAGGGGTCCGAGCAGTACTTC.

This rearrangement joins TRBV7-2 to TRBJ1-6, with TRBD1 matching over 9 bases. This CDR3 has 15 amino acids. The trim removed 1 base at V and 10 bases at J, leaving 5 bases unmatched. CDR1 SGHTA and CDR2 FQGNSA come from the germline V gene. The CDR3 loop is CASSLGTGEYSPLHF. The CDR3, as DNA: TGTGCCAGCAGCTTAGGGACAGGGGAATACTCACCCCTCCACTTT.

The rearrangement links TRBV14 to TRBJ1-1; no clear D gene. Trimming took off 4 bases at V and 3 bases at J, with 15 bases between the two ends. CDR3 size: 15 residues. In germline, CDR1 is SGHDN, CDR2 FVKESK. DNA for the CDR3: TGTGCCAGCAGCCCCTTTTGGGGAGAGGACACTGAAGCTTTCTTT. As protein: CASSPFWGEDTEAFF.